The next 23 T cell receptor beta chains were all read from a single sample in a study of T-cell reconstitution after alpha-beta-depleted transplantation in children. Preparation of the TCRbeta library used unique molecular identifiers. MiXCR, run by TCRdb on the PCR reads, gives a single entry per CDR3 protein. This sample has around 600,000 distinct CDR3 sequences, with approximately 17% found just once. The specimen was PBMCs from the stem cell graft donor, collected from the stem cell graft. All receptors come from a human donor who donated a stem cell graft to a child with acute myeloid leukemia.

This clonotype has a count of ten or more. The chain couples TRBV6-1 to TRBJ1-3; D is undetermined. V was clipped by 6 bases and J by 4 bases, with 13 bases between them. The CDR3 runs to 14 residues. Germline V gene sequence: CDR1 MNHNS, CDR2 SASEGT. CDR3 sequence: CASRFQSSGNTIYF. In DNA form, the CDR3 reads TGTGCCAGCAGGTTCCAAAGCTCCGGAAACACCATATATTTT.

The chain is built from TRBV20-1 and TRBJ2-3, with TRBD1 matching 9 bases. Germline CDR1 DFQATT, CDR2 SNEGSKA (reference sequence). There are 18 residues in the CDR3. Trimming took 2 bases from V and 1 from J; bases not matched to a gene: 13. Here the CDR3 reads CSARPFRGQGSGTDTQYF. CDR3 bases: TGCAGTGCTAGACCTTTTAGGGGACAGGGTTCGGGCACAGATACGCAGTATTTT.

This clonotype showed up many times. The V gene is TRBV24-1, the J gene TRBJ2-5; D is undetermined. Per the germline V gene, CDR1 is KGHDR and CDR2 is SFDVKD. The CDR3 runs to 14 residues. Trimming pared 3 bases from V and 0 bases from J, leaving 7 bases between. The CDR3 is CATSDPEYQETQYF. In nucleotides, the CDR3 is TGTGCCACCAGTGATCCAGAGTACCAAGAGACCCAGTACTTC.

This clonotype was seen only a few times. The chain joins TRBV7-3 to TRBJ2-1; D perhaps matches TRBD1 (7 bases). V was cut by 5 bases and J by 6 bases, with 14 bases left in between. CDR3 length: 14 amino acids. Germline CDR1 reads SGHTA; CDR2 reads FQGTGA. Here the CDR3 reads CASSPAGGINEQFF. DNA of the CDR3: TGTGCCAGCAGCCCAGCAGGGGGGATCAATGAGCAGTTCTTC.

This clonotype was seen a handful of times. This chain uses TRBV27 with TRBJ1-5, with unresolved D. The CDR3 is 13 residues long. Trimming left V 4 bases short and J 4 bases short, with 8 bases between. The germline CDR1 and CDR2 sequences are MNHEY and SMNVEV (reference sequence). The CDR3 sequence: CASSWADNQPQHF. DNA for the CDR3: TGTGCCAGCAGTTGGGCAGATAATCAGCCCCAGCATTTT.

This clonotype was counted many times. V and J are TRBV29-1 and TRBJ2-3; D not certain. In germline, CDR1 is SQVTM, CDR2 ANQGSEA. Trimming shortened V by 0 bases and J by 4 bases, and 14 bases separated the two germline ends. The CDR3 covers 15 residues. Here the CDR3 DNA reads TGCAGCGTTGAAGATCTGCAGGCTTGGGCAGATACGCAGTATTTT. This codes for CSVEDLQAWADTQYF.

In the case of this clonotype: A clone one base away is much larger, so this may be a read error. The CDR3 end shows no conserved phenylalanine or tryptophan, and so a read error is likely. The J gene is TRBJ1-5, the V gene TRBV20-1, with D possibly TRBD1 on 6 matching bases. The CDR3 is made up of 15 amino acids. Trimming cost V 4 bases and J 4 bases, with 17 bases left between them. Per germline, CDR1 DFQATT and CDR2 SNEGSKA (reference sequence). The DNA of the CDR3 is TGCAGTGCTAAACGAGGAGGGGGTGTTAATCAGCCCCAGCATATT. Translating it yields CSAKRGGGVNQPQHI.

The V and J genes are TRBV7-2 and TRBJ1-3, with D hard to call. Germline V gene lookup returns CDR1 SGHTA and CDR2 FQGNSA. The CDR3 contains 15 residues. V dropped 1 base and J dropped 9 bases, with 16 bases sitting between them. This chain's CDR3 is CASSLVVFQEGTIYF. The CDR3 DNA follows: TGTGCCAGCAGCTTAGTAGTTTTCCAGGAGGGCACCATATATTTT. Variable domain in full (rest from reference TRBV7-2 and TRBJ1-3): GAGVSQSPSNKVTEKGKDVELRCDPISGHTALYWYRQSLGQGLEFLIYFQGNSAPDKSGLPSDRFSAERTGGSVSTLTIQRTQQEDSAVYLCASSLVVFQEGTIYFGEGSWLTVV.

This clonotype showed up just a few times. The genes are TRBV7-9 and TRBJ2-1; D call uncertain. Trimming cost V 0 bases and J 0 bases, with 6 bases left between them. Germline values: CDR1 SEHNR, CDR2 FQNEAQ (reference sequence). The CDR3 loop spans 15 amino acids. The CDR3 loop is CASSLAGFSYNEQFF. CDR3 DNA sequence: TGTGCCAGCAGCTTAGCGGGATTCTCCTACAATGAGCAGTTCTTC.

This clonotype was counted at least ten times. V and J are TRBV20-1 and TRBJ1-1, with TRBD1 as a possible D gene (5 bases). The V end lost 1 base, the J end lost 0 bases, and 15 bases lay between the germline ends. The CDR3 extends over 16 amino acids. The germline V gene encodes CDR1 DFQATT and CDR2 SNEGSKA (reference sequence). The CDR3 coding sequence is TGCAGTGCTAGAGTGAAGGGGTTTGGGATGAACACTGAAGCTTTCTTT. This encodes CSARVKGFGMNTEAFF.

The table lists this clonotype with many counts. V usage is TRBV20-1 and J usage is TRBJ2-5; D is possibly TRBD1 (5 bases). Trimming removed 4 bases at V and 1 base at J, with 16 bases between. This CDR3 comprises 15 residues. Germline CDR1 and CDR2: DFQATT and SNEGSKA (reference sequence). CDR3 in DNA: TGCAGTGCTACCTCCCCTAGGGGTATCCAAGAGACCCAGTACTTC. This gives the protein CSATSPRGIQETQYF.

The chain combines TRBV4-1 with TRBJ2-1; D may be TRBD2 (6 bases). Germline CDR1 and CDR2: MGHRA and YSYEKL. CDR3 length: 15 residues. V lost 5 bases to trimming and J lost 9 bases, with 20 bases between them. This CDR3 is CASSAQGAGRGEQFF. CDR3 DNA sequence: TGCGCCAGCAGCGCCCAAGGGGCCGGGCGGGGTGAGCAGTTCTTC.

The CDR3 sequence: CASSERAGVQLFF. CDR3 nucleotide sequence: TGTGCCAGCAGTGAAAGGGCCGGGGTTCAGCTGTTTTTT. This sequence joins TRBV6-1 and TRBJ2-2; D is perhaps TRBD2 (5 bases). The germline CDR1 and CDR2 sequences are MNHNS and SASEGT. The V end was cut by 2 bases, the J end by 12 bases, with 13 bases between. This CDR3 comprises 13 residues.

The sample holds many counts of this clonotype. The V gene is TRBV7-2, the J gene TRBJ2-1; D possibly corresponds to TRBD2 (6 bases). Germline V gives CDR1 SGHTA, CDR2 FQGNSA. The CDR3 extends over 14 amino acids. Trimming cost V 2 bases and J 4 bases, with 9 bases left between them. The CDR3 here is CASSLPSVYNEQFF. The CDR3 bases are TGTGCCAGCAGCTTACCTAGCGTTTACAATGAGCAGTTCTTC.

This sequence joins TRBV7-2 and TRBJ2-6; tentatively, D is TRBD1 (6 bases). Germline V lookup: CDR1 SGHTA, CDR2 FQGNSA. The CDR3 runs to 17 residues. V was cut by 3 bases and J by 2 bases, with 14 bases left in between. CDR3 DNA: TGTGCCAGCAGCTTGGACCTTACAGGGACTGGGGCCAACGTCCTGACTTTC. This codes for CASSLDLTGTGANVLTF. Full variable domain (missing parts from reference TRBV7-2 and TRBJ2-6): GAGVSQSPSNKVTEKGKDVELRCDPISGHTALYWYRQSLGQGLEFLIYFQGNSAPDKSGLPSDRFSAERTGGSVSTLTIQRTQQEDSAVYLCASSLDLTGTGANVLTFGAGSRLTVL.

This clonotype was observed a handful of times. V is TRBV7-8 and J is TRBJ2-1; D might be TRBD1 (5 bases). V lost 5 bases and J lost 9, with 17 bases in between. The CDR3 is made up of 14 amino acids. The germline V gene encodes CDR1 SGHVS and CDR2 FQNEAQ. The CDR3 sequence is CASSTGSTYREQFF. For the CDR3, the DNA is TGTGCCAGCAGCACAGGTTCGACATACCGTGAGCAGTTCTTC.

This chain joins TRBV7-8 and TRBJ1-2, with 7 bases lining up with TRBD1. The CDR3 totals 14 residues. Germline CDR1 is SGHVS and CDR2 is FQNEAQ. J gave up 2 bases and V 5 bases, and 5 bases lay outside the gene matches. CDR3 region: CASSPRTGNYGYTF. In DNA, the CDR3 is TGTGCCAGCAGCCCCCGGACAGGCAACTATGGCTACACCTTC.

A note on this clonotype: A read error may account for a junction end that differs from germline. This chain connects TRBV7-2 to TRBJ2-5, with D possibly TRBD1 on 6 matching bases. CDR1 is SGHTA and CDR2 is FQGNSA in the germline V gene. This CDR3 has 16 residues. The CDR3 sequence: CVSSLPPGQKKETQYF. The CDR3, as DNA: TGTGTCAGCAGCTTACCACCGGGACAAAAAAAAGAGACCCAGTACTTC.

This chain joins TRBV12-3 or TRBV12-4 and TRBJ2-2, with TRBD2 matching over 8 bases. The CDR3 runs to 15 residues. Germline trimming cut 7 bases from V and 1 base from J; bases unmatched to any gene: 5. DNA of the CDR3: TGTGCCAGCACCCCCGGGAGGGAGAACACCGGGGAGCTGTTTTTT. Its translation is CASTPGRENTGELFF.

This clonotype was observed a handful of times. The chain has TRBV12-3 or TRBV12-4 and TRBJ2-2; D remains unclear. Trimming took 0 bases from V and 3 from J, leaving 8 bases between them. This CDR3 contains 15 residues. The chain's CDR3 is CASSLAASYTGELFF. Written as DNA, the CDR3 is TGTGCCAGCAGTTTAGCGGCCAGCTACACCGGGGAGCTGTTTTTT.

The V gene is TRBV4-1, the J gene TRBJ1-2; D is ambiguous. This CDR3 is 14 amino acids long. Germline loops: CDR1 MGHRA, CDR2 YSYEKL. The V end was cut by 4 bases, the J end by 8 bases, with 17 bases between. The CDR3 loop reads CASSLTPDGYGYTF. CDR3 in DNA: TGCGCCAGCAGCCTAACACCGGACGGGTACGGCTACACCTTC.

On this clonotype: A single base separates this from a much larger clone, so it may be a read error. The chain carries TRBV29-1 and TRBJ2-7; unclear D gene. Germline CDR1 and CDR2: SQVTM and ANQGSEA. The CDR3 loop spans 14 amino acids. The CDR3 region has the DNA TGCAGCGTTGAAGATCTGAACAGCTCCTACCAGCAGTACTTC. It encodes CSVEDLNSSYQQYF.

The chain carries TRBV7-2 and TRBJ1-3; TRBD1 aligns across 7 bases. The length of the CDR3 is 14 residues. The germline gives CDR1 SGHTA, CDR2 FQGNSA. The ends lost 2 bases at V and 8 bases at J; junction bases unmatched: 6. In DNA form, the CDR3 reads TGTGCCAGCAGCTTAAAAACAGGGGAAGACACCATATATTTT. Translation: CASSLKTGEDTIYF. Full variable domain (remainder filled in from reference TRBV7-2 and TRBJ1-3): GAGVSQSPSNKVTEKGKDVELRCDPISGHTALYWYRQSLGQGLEFLIYFQGNSAPDKSGLPSDRFSAERTGGSVSTLTIQRTQQEDSAVYLCASSLKTGEDTIYFGEGSWLTVV.